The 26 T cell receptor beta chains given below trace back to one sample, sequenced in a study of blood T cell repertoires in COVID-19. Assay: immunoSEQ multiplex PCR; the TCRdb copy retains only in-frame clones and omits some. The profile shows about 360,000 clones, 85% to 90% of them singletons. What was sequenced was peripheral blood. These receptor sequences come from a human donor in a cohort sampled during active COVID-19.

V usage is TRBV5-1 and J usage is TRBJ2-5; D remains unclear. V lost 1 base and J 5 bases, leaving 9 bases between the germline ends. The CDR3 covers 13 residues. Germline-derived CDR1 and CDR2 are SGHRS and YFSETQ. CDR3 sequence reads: CASSLRPRETQYF. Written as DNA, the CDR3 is TGCGCCAGCAGCTTGCGCCCCAGGGAGACCCAGTACTTC. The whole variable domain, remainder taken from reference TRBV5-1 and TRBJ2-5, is KAGVTQTPRYLIKTRGQQVTLSCSPISGHRSVSWYQQTPGQGLQFLFEYFSETQRNKGNFPGRFSGRQFSNSRSEMNVSTLELGDSALYLCASSLRPRETQYFGPGTRLLVL.

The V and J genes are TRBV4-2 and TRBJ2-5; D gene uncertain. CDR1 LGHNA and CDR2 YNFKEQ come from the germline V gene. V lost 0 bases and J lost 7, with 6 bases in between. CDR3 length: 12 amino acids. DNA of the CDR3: TGTGCCAGCAGCCAAGATACTGGGACCCAGTACTTC. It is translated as CASSQDTGTQYF.

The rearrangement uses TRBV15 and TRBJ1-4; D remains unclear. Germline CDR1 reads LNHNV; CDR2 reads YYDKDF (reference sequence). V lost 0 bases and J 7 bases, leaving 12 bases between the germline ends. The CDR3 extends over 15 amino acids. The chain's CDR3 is CATSRESGLGEKLFF. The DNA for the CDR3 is TGTGCCACCAGCAGAGAATCCGGGTTGGGTGAAAAACTGTTTTTT. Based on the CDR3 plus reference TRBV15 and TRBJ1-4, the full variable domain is DAMVIQNPRYQVTQFGKPVTLSCSQTLNHNVMYWYQQKSSQAPKLLFHYYDKDFNNEADTPDNFQSRRPNTSFCFLDIRSPGLGDTAMYLCATSRESGLGEKLFFGSGTQLSVL.

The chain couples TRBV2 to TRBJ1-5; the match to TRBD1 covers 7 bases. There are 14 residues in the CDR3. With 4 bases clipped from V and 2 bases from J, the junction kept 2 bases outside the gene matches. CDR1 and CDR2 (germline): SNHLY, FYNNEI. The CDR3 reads CASSVTGGNQPQHF. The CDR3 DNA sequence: TGTGCCAGCAGTGTAACAGGGGGCAATCAGCCCCAGCATTTT.

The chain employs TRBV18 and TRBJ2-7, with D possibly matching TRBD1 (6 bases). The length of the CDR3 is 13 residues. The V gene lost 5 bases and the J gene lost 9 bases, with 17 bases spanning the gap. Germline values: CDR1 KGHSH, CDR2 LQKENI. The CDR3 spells CASSSDRLTGQYF. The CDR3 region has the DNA TGTGCCAGCTCATCGGACAGACTCACCGGGCAGTACTTC.

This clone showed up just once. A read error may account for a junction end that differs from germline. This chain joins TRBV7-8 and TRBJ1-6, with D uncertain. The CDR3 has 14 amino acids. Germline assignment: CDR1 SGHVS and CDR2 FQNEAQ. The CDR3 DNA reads TGTGCCAGCAGATTAGCCCCTTCTAATTCACCCCTCCACTTT. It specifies CASRLAPSNSPLHF.

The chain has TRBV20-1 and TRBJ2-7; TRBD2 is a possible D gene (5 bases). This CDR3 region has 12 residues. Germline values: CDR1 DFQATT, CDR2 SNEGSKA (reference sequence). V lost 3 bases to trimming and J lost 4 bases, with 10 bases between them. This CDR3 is CSASDRLYEQYF. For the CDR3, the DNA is TGCAGTGCTAGTGACCGACTATACGAGCAGTACTTC.

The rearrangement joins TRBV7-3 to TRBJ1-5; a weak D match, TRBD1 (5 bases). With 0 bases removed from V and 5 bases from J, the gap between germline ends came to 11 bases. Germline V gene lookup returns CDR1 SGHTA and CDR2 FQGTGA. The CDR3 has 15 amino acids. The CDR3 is CASSLTGGVDQPQHF. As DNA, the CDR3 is TGTGCCAGCAGCTTAACAGGAGGGGTAGATCAGCCCCAGCATTTT. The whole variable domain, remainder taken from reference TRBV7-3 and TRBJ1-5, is GAGVSQTPSNKVTEKGKYVELRCDPISGHTALYWYRQSLGQGPEFLIYFQGTGAADDSGLPNDRFFAVRPEGSVSTLKIQRTERGDSAVYLCASSLTGGVDQPQHFGDGTRLSIL.

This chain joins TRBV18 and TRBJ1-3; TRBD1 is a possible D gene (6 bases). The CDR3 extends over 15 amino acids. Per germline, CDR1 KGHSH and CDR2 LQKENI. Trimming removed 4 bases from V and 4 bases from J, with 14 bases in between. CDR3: CASSQHPGTGNTIYF. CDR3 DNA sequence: TGTGCCAGCTCACAGCACCCTGGGACAGGAAACACCATATATTTT.

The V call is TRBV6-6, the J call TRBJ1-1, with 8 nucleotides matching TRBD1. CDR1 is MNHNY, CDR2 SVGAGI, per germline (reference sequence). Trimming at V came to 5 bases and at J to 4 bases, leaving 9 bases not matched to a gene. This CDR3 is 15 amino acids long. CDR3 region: CASSQTDREGTEAFF. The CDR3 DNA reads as TGTGCCAGCAGTCAGACGGACAGGGAGGGCACTGAAGCTTTCTTT.

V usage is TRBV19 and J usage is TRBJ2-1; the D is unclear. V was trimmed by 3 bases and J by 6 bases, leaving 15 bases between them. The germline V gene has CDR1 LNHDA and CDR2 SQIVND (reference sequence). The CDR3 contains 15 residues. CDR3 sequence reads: CASSMWSTRGNEQFF. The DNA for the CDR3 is TGTGCCAGTAGTATGTGGTCCACGAGAGGCAATGAGCAGTTCTTC.

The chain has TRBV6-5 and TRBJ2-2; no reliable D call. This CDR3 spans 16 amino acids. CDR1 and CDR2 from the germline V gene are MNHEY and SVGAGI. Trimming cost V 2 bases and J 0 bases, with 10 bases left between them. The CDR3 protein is CASSYDLDANTGELFF. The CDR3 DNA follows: TGTGCCAGCAGTTACGATCTAGATGCGAACACCGGGGAGCTGTTTTTT.

CDR3 DNA sequence: TGTGCCAGCAGCTTGTTGGAGGGTTTAACCTATAATTCACCCCTCCACTTT. This sequence encodes CASSLLEGLTYNSPLHF. The V gene is TRBV5-5, the J gene TRBJ1-6; D is unclear. Trimming stripped 1 base from V and 2 bases from J, with 13 bases between. This CDR3 region has 17 residues. Germline CDR1 reads SGHKS; CDR2 reads YYEKEE (reference sequence).

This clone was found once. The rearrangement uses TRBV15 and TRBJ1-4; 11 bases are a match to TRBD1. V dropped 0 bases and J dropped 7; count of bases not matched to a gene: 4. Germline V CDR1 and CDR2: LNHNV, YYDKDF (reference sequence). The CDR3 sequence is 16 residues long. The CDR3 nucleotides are TGTGCCACCAGCAGAGACATGGGGACAGGGGGTGAAAAACTGTTTTTT. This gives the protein CATSRDMGTGGEKLFF.

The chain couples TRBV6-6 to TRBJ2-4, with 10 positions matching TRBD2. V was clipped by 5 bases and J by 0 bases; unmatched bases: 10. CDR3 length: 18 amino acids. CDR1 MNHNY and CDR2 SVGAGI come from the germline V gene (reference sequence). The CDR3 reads CASSLSGTSALAKNIQYF. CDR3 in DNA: TGTGCCAGCAGTCTTTCTGGGACTAGCGCGCTAGCCAAAAACATTCAGTACTTC.

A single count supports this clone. The DNA for the CDR3 is TGTGCCAGCAGCCAGAAGGTGGGACAGAACACTGAAGCTTTCTTT. It is translated as CASSQKVGQNTEAFF. The rearrangement joins TRBV6-5 to TRBJ1-1, with D possibly matching TRBD1 (6 bases). V was pared by 6 bases and J by 1 base, with 15 bases between. The length of the CDR3 is 15 residues. Germline CDR1 is MNHEY and CDR2 is SVGAGI.

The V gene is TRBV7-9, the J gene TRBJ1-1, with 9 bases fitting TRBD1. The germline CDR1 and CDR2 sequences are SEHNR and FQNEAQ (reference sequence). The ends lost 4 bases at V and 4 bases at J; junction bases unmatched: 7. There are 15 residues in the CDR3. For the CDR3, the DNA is TGTGCCAGCAGCTCGACGGGACAGGGAAGCACTGAAGCTTTCTTT. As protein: CASSSTGQGSTEAFF.

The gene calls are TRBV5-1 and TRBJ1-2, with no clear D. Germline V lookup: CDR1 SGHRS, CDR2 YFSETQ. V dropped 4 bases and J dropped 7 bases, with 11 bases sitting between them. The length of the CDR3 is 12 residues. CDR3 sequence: CASSTEGFGYTF. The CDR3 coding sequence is TGCGCCAGCAGCACGGAGGGCTTTGGCTACACCTTC.

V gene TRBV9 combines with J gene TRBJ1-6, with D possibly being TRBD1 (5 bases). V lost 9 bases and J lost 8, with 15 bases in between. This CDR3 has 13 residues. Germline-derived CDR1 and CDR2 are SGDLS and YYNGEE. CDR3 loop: CATRRGQDSPLHF. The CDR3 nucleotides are TGTGCCACACGGAGGGGTCAAGATTCACCCCTCCACTTT.

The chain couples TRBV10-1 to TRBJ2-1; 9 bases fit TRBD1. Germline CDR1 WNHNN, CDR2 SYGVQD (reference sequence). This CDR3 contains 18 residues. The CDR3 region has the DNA TGCGCGAAAACTCGGGACAGGGCCCCTCTCGGGTCCTACAATGAGCAGTTCTTC. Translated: CAKTRDRAPLGSYNEQFF.

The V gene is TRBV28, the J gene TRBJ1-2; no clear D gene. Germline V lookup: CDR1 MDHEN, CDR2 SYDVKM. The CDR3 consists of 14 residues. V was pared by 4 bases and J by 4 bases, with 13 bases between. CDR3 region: CASSSRRRSYGYTF. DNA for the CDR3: TGTGCCAGCAGTTCAAGAAGGAGGTCCTATGGCTACACCTTC.

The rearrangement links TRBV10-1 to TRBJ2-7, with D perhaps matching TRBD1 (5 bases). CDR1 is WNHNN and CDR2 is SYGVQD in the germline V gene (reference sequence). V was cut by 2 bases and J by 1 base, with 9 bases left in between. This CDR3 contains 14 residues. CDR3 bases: TGCGCCAGCAGTGAGCGCAGGGAATCCTACGAGCAGTACTTC. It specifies CASSERRESYEQYF.

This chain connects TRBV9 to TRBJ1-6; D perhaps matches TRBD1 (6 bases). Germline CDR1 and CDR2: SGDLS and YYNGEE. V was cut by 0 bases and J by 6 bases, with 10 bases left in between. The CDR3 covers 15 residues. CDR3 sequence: CASSVGGGSNSPLHF. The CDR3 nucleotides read TGTGCCAGCAGCGTAGGGGGGGGCAGTAATTCACCCCTCCACTTT.

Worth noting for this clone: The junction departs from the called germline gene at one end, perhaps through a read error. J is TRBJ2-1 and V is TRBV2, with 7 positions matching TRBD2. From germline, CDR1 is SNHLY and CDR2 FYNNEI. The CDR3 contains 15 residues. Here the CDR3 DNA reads TGTGCCAGCAGTGAAGGGTTGGGGGGGATTCGACTCCGTGTCTTC. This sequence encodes CASSEGLGGIRLRVF.

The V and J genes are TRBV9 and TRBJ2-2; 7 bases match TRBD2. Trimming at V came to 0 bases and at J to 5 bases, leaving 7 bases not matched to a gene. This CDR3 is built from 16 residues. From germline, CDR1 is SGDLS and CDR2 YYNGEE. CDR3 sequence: CASSVGRTSATGELFF. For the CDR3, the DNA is TGTGCCAGCAGCGTAGGGCGAACTAGCGCTACCGGGGAGCTGTTTTTT.

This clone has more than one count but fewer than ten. DNA of the CDR3: TGTGCCTGGAGTGGGTACGGGGGATCCAGCACAGATACGCAGTATTTT. This sequence encodes CAWSGYGGSSTDTQYF. V and J are TRBV30 and TRBJ2-3; possible D gene TRBD2, 6 bases. The germline CDR1 and CDR2 sequences are GTSNPN and SVGIG (reference sequence). V lost 1 base and J 0 bases, leaving 14 bases between the germline ends. This CDR3 region has 16 residues.